This entry lists 20 T cell receptor beta chains sequenced from one sample in a study of blood T cell repertoires in COVID-19. Sequenced by immunoSEQ multiplex PCR; TCRdb stores in-frame clones only, minus some. This sample yields roughly 250,000 clones, of which about 89% are seen a single time; about 0.8% belongs to the top ten. Sequencing was done on a sample of peripheral blood. The receptors were gathered from a man aged 25-45 years with acute or convalescent COVID-19.

The gene calls are TRBV5-4 and TRBJ2-1; 7 bases align to TRBD2. The CDR3 has 15 residues. Unmatched junction bases numbered 6, after V lost 1 base and J lost 5 bases. Germline V CDR1 and CDR2: SGHNT, YYREEE (reference sequence). The CDR3 nucleotides are TGTGCCAGCAGCTTGTCCCAGAGCGGGGACAATGAGCAGTTCTTC. This translates into CASSLSQSGDNEQFF. The variable domain in full, with the rest retrieved from reference TRBV5-4 and TRBJ2-1, is ETGVTQSPTHLIKTRGQQVTLRCSSQSGHNTVSWYQQALGQGPQFIFQYYREEENGRGNFPPRFSGLQFPNYSSELNVNALELDDSALYLCASSLSQSGDNEQFFGPGTRLTVL.

In its sample, this clone was seen once. The chain combines TRBV12-3 or TRBV12-4 with TRBJ2-7; TRBD1 matches 8 bases. The CDR3 totals 13 residues. The V segment lost 6 bases and the J segment 4 bases; nucleotides outside the gene matches: 5. The CDR3 bases are TGTGCCAGCAGCCACGGACAGGGATACGAGCAGTACTTC. Residues: CASSHGQGYEQYF.

The genes are TRBV12-5 and TRBJ1-2, with 9 bases matching TRBD1. The germline CDR1 and CDR2 sequences are LGHNT and FRNRAP. With V trimmed by 4 bases and J by 6 bases, 3 bases remained unmatched. The CDR3 contains 13 residues. As DNA, the CDR3 is TGTGCTAGTGGTTGGACAGGGGCTGATGGCTACACCTTC. Amino acid sequence: CASGWTGADGYTF.

This clone was seen a single time. The chain links TRBV7-9 to TRBJ1-3, with D unresolved. Trimming removed 1 base at V and 2 bases at J, with 9 bases between. This CDR3 comprises 15 residues. Germline V gives CDR1 SEHNR, CDR2 FQNEAQ (reference sequence). In nucleotides, the CDR3 is TGTGCCAGCAGCTTAGATCTTCAGGCTGGAAACACCATATATTTT. Amino acids: CASSLDLQAGNTIYF. Supplemented by reference TRBV7-9 and TRBJ1-3, the full variable domain reads DTGVSQNPRHKITKRGQNVTFRCDPISEHNRLYWYRQTLGQGPEFLTYFQNEAQLEKSRLLSDRFSAERPKGSFSTLEIQRTEQGDSAMYLCASSLDLQAGNTIYFGEGSWLTVV.

The rearrangement joins TRBV7-9 to TRBJ1-6, with unresolved D. The ends were cut back, 5 bases at V and 9 bases at J, with 14 bases in the middle. The germline CDR1 and CDR2 sequences are SEHNR and FQNEAQ (reference sequence). This CDR3 spans 14 amino acids. The CDR3 loop reads CASSPGRFPSPLHF. For the CDR3, the DNA is TGTGCCAGCAGCCCCGGGAGGTTTCCTTCACCCCTCCACTTT.

V gene TRBV7-3 combines with J gene TRBJ1-1, with D perhaps TRBD1 (5 bases). Trimming removed 2 bases at V and 4 bases at J, with 8 bases between. CDR3 size: 13 residues. Germline-derived CDR1 and CDR2 are SGHTA and FQGTGA. The CDR3 DNA reads TGTGCCAGCAGCTTAGATAGGGGCACTGAAGCTTTCTTT. It is translated as CASSLDRGTEAFF. Complete variable domain (other parts from reference TRBV7-3 and TRBJ1-1): GAGVSQTPSNKVTEKGKYVELRCDPISGHTALYWYRQSLGQGPEFLIYFQGTGAADDSGLPNDRFFAVRPEGSVSTLKIQRTERGDSAVYLCASSLDRGTEAFFGQGTRLTVV.

The V call is TRBV28, the J call TRBJ1-4, with D perhaps matching TRBD1 (5 bases). CDR3 length equals 15 residues. The germline V gene encodes CDR1 MDHEN and CDR2 SYDVKM. V was clipped by 3 bases and J by 6 bases, with 14 bases between them. For the CDR3, the DNA is TGTGCCAGCAGTTTCGGGGGATCACAGGATGAAAAACTGTTTTTT. Translated: CASSFGGSQDEKLFF.

The chain employs TRBV28 and TRBJ1-3; TRBD1 might be the D (5 bases). The germline CDR1 and CDR2 sequences are MDHEN and SYDVKM. The ends were cut back, 2 bases at V and 1 base at J, with 6 bases in the middle. The CDR3 has 14 amino acids. CDR3 loop: CASSLRQSGNTIYF. The DNA of the CDR3 is TGTGCCAGCAGTTTACGACAGTCTGGAAACACCATATATTTT.

V and J are TRBV7-9 and TRBJ2-1, with D perhaps matching TRBD2 (6 bases). Germline CDR1 SEHNR, CDR2 FQNEAQ (reference sequence). Between the trimmed V and J ends, which lost 2 bases and 8 bases, there was a span of 19 bases. CDR3 length: 16 amino acids. CDR3 region: CASSLITSRRRDEQFF. The CDR3 region has the DNA TGTGCCAGCAGCTTAATCACTAGCCGCCGAAGGGATGAGCAGTTCTTC. The full variable domain, completed using reference TRBV7-9 and TRBJ2-1, is DTGVSQNPRHKITKRGQNVTFRCDPISEHNRLYWYRQTLGQGPEFLTYFQNEAQLEKSRLLSDRFSAERPKGSFSTLEIQRTEQGDSAMYLCASSLITSRRRDEQFFGPGTRLTVL.

The genes are TRBV15 and TRBJ1-5; possibly TRBD1 for D (6 bases). The CDR3 consists of 15 residues. Trimming left V 0 bases short and J 4 bases short, with 10 bases between. Germline V gene lookup returns CDR1 LNHNV and CDR2 YYDKDF (reference sequence). DNA of the CDR3: TGTGCCACCAGCAGAGATGGAAGGGGGAATCAGCCCCAGCATTTT. This codes for CATSRDGRGNQPQHF.

The chain couples TRBV4-2 to TRBJ2-5, with 12 bases that match TRBD2. V lost 4 bases and J lost 5; bases outside the gene matches: 5. Germline lookup yields CDR1 LGHNA and CDR2 YNFKEQ. The CDR3 spans 15 residues. The CDR3 DNA reads as TGTGCCAGCAGCCCACCGGGACTAGCGGGCGAGACCCAGTACTTC. It translates to CASSPPGLAGETQYF.

The V and J genes are TRBV4-2 and TRBJ2-7; 10 nucleotides align to TRBD2. V lost 0 bases and J lost 2; bases outside the gene matches: 4. Germline V lookup: CDR1 LGHNA, CDR2 YNFKEQ. This CDR3 is 16 amino acids long. The CDR3 DNA reads TGTGCCAGCAGCCAAGATCAGCGGGAGGGCGCCTACGAGCAGTACTTC. Protein sequence: CASSQDQREGAYEQYF.

CDR3: CASSEREQFF. The DNA of the CDR3 is TGTGCCAGCAGTGAGCGTGAGCAGTTCTTC. This chain uses TRBV6-1 with TRBJ2-1, with D unclear. Trimming removed 3 bases from V and 9 bases from J, with 3 bases in between. Germline CDR1 reads MNHNS; CDR2 reads SASEGT. This CDR3 has 10 amino acids.

This chain uses TRBV28 with TRBJ2-1, with a possible D match to TRBD1 (7 bases). V was clipped by 5 bases and J by 8 bases, with 13 bases between them. The germline V gene encodes CDR1 MDHEN and CDR2 SYDVKM. CDR3 size: 13 residues. The DNA for the CDR3 is TGTGCCAGCAGTGCCCCCAGGGGGGATGAGCAGTTCTTC. This translates into CASSAPRGDEQFF.

This chain uses TRBV5-1 with TRBJ2-7; 8 bases match TRBD1. With 3 bases clipped from V and 6 bases from J, the junction kept 11 bases outside the gene matches. The CDR3 length is 15 residues. CDR1 SGHRS and CDR2 YFSETQ come from the germline V gene. CDR3 DNA: TGCGCCAGCAGCTCCTCAGGGGGCCGGAGACGCGAGCAGTACTTC. Amino acids: CASSSSGGRRREQYF.

The chain has TRBV27 and TRBJ2-1, with TRBD1 identical over 8 bases. The CDR3 runs to 15 residues. Trimming at V came to 6 bases and at J to 6 bases, leaving 10 bases not matched to a gene. The V gene's germline CDR1 is MNHEY and CDR2 SMNVEV (reference sequence). The chain's CDR3 is CASSQGQGVPNEQFF. The CDR3 coding sequence is TGTGCCAGCAGCCAAGGACAGGGAGTCCCCAATGAGCAGTTCTTC.

The chain joins TRBV29-1 to TRBJ2-7, with 7 bases fitting TRBD1. Germline V gene data show CDR1 as SQVTM and CDR2 as ANQGSEA. With V trimmed by 2 bases and J by 6 bases, 7 bases remained unmatched. The CDR3 has 13 residues. The CDR3 region has the DNA TGCAGCGTTGAACCCCTTAGACAGGGCGAGCAGTACTTC. It codes for CSVEPLRQGEQYF.

This rearrangement joins TRBV3-1 (or the pseudogene TRBV3-2) to TRBJ2-7; D is undetermined. In germline, CDR1 is LGHDT, CDR2 YNNKEL (reference sequence). This CDR3 region has 12 residues. Trimming shortened V by 2 bases and J by 7 bases, and 9 bases separated the two germline ends. The CDR3 DNA reads as TGTGCCAGCAGCCAACTGAACTTGGAGCAGTACTTC. Translated, it gives CASSQLNLEQYF.

The chain is built from TRBV12-5 and TRBJ2-5, with 10 bases aligning to TRBD2. Germline CDR1 is LGHNT and CDR2 is FRNRAP. Trimming took 1 base from V and 3 from J; bases not matched to a gene: 5. The length of the CDR3 is 16 residues. Written as DNA, the CDR3 is TGTGCTAGTGGTTTGGCGAGGGGACTAGCGAAAGAGACCCAGTACTTC. This translates into CASGLARGLAKETQYF. Based on the CDR3 plus reference TRBV12-5 and TRBJ2-5, the full variable domain is DARVTQTPRHKVTEMGQEVTMRCQPILGHNTVFWYRQTMMQGLELLAYFRNRAPLDDSGMPKDRFSAEMPDATLATLKIQPSEPRDSAVYFCASGLARGLAKETQYFGPGTRLLVL.

This rearrangement joins TRBV9 to TRBJ2-5, with TRBD2 matching over 7 bases. There are 14 residues in the CDR3. Germline loops: CDR1 SGDLS, CDR2 YYNGEE. V shed 6 bases and J 2 bases; nucleotides not matched to a gene: 7. This chain's CDR3 is CASTKTSQQETQYF. In DNA form, the CDR3 reads TGTGCCAGCACCAAGACTAGCCAACAAGAGACCCAGTACTTC.